This section outlines one TCR beta chain sequence together with its context. The data were taken from a study of cytotoxic CD8 clonotypes in ibrutinib-treated CLL. Sequencing used immunoSEQ multiplex PCR; TCRdb keeps in-frame clones, though not all of them. The sample has 110,000 to 150,000 clones, roughly 76% seen once. Sequencing used PBMCs, obtained after 24 months of ibrutinib treatment. The receptor's source is a human donor with chronic lymphocytic leukemia.

This chain's CDR3 is CASSHQGLYEQYF. In DNA, the CDR3 is TGTGCCAGCAGCCACCAGGGGTTGTACGAGCAGTACTTC. This chain joins TRBV11-2 and TRBJ2-7; D is perhaps TRBD1 (6 bases). CDR1 is SGHAT, CDR2 FQNNGV, per germline. Trimming removed 5 bases at V and 4 bases at J, with 12 bases between. CDR3 length: 13 amino acids.